This TCR beta chain was retrieved from a study of neurological immune-mediated disorders (dated by TCRdb to the late 2010s). Notes on the research overall: Peripheral blood TCR-beta repertoires from HTLV-I-associated myelopathy (HAM/TSP) patients, multiple sclerosis patients and healthy controls were compared by UMI-based sequencing. Technical triplicate libraries were sequenced to precisely calculate the variability in frequency of each individual clone. Of the 68 subjects in the cohort, about 14 were HAM/TSP patients, some 35 were multiple sclerosis patients, and some 20 were healthy controls. The 95 to 110 TCR-beta libraries covered PBMC samples along with longitudinal samples, technical triplicates, and paired sorted CD4+ and CD8+ T-cell subsets.

Study-wide findings and limitations: Expanded clones from different subjects shared no identical CDR3 amino acid sequences, which suggests that TCR-beta repertoires were private in all groups. TCR clonal expansion was highest in HAM/TSP patients and lowest in MS patients, with MS patients falling below even healthy controls.

cDNA synthesis used template-switch 5'RACE with a primer carrying a 10-nucleotide random unique molecular identifier tagging each TCR transcript. Every sequencing run yielded over 170 million TCR-beta sequences covering 15-18 subjects. The RNeasy kit was used to extract total RNA. The KAPA Real-time Library Amplification kit was used to amplify TCR-beta VDJ regions with primers for the TCR constant region and the 5'RACE anchor. A first PCR added sample indexes and Illumina adaptors, after which a second PCR increased the library yield. After purification with Ampure beads, the TCR product of roughly 650 bp was size-selected on a 2% E-gel SizeSelection system. Library quality was checked on a Bioanalyzer, concentration was measured with Qubit, and libraries were quantified with the Kapa Library Quantification kit before pooling. An Illumina HiSeq 2500 sequenced the libraries paired-end 2 x 150 bp. To increase sequence diversity, about 25-30% phiX was spiked into each library pool. In the paper's pipeline: The UMI-based MiGEC pipeline processed quality-filtered reads and removed over 85% of raw TCR sequences during error correction. VDJ genes were aligned to IMGT germline references, and clonotypes were defined by unique CDR3 amino acid sequence plus V-J genes. Clonal expansion, Shannon diversity, and CDR3 relatedness (CalcPairwiseDistances, ClusterSamples) were evaluated with VDJtools, and phylogenetic trees were built with CLCbio workbench. Clones with at least 8 unique UMIs were defined as expanded, with this threshold being based on coefficient-of-variation modelling across technical triplicates. TCRdb reprocessed the public reads (quality trimming at Q25 with fastp, clone calling with MiXCR) and kept in-frame beta chains. A single entry per CDR3 protein holds the most common genes and DNA from its merged rows. The V and J calls and clone size are TCRdb's, not the authors'. This sample is represented by tens of thousands of distinct CDR3 sequences; around 13% of them were singletons. The biggest ten clones account for 5.5% of the sample.

The CDR1 and CDR2 encoded by the germline V gene are MGHDK and SYGVNS. The cysteine opens and the phenylalanine closes a CDR3 of 14 amino acids. The read is trimmed to its CDR3 DNA, 42 bases read in frame from base 1. A distance of 14 bases separates the germline ends of V and J, which lose 10 bases and 0 bases respectively. The time point label on this specimen signifies: technical triplicate 1. For the sorted-subset TCR libraries, the starting material was fewer than 1.2 million sorted CD4+ or CD8+ T cells. Peripheral blood was subjected to Ficoll-Hypaque density gradient centrifugation to isolate PBMCs, which were then cryopreserved in liquid nitrogen. Paired sorted CD4+ and CD8+ subsets came from healthy controls, HAM/TSP patients and MS patients. Ten or more counts support this clonotype. Its antigen remains unidentified. Base qualities are missing; no much larger clone stands one base away.

The specimen sequenced was CD4+ T cells from blood. The sequence came from a female donor with HTLV-1-associated myelopathy (HAM/TSP). The chain was built from TRBV25-1 and TRBJ2-3; the D segment cannot be called with confidence. For the CDR3, the sequence is CATAQFTSTDTQYF. The DNA is as follows: TGTGCCACAGCACAATTCACTAGCACAGATACGCAGTATTTT.